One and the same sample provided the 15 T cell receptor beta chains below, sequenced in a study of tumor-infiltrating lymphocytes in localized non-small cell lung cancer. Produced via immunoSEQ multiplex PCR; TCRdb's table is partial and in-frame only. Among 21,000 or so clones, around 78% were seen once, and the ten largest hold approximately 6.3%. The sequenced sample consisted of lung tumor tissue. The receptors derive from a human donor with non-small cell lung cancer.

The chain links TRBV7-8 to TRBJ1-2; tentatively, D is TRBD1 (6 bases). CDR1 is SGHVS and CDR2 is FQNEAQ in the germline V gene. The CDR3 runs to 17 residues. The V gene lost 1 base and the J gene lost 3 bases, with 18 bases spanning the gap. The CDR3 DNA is TGTGCCAGCAGCTTAGACAGGGCCCTCCGGGTGGACTATGGCTACACCTTC. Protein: CASSLDRALRVDYGYTF.

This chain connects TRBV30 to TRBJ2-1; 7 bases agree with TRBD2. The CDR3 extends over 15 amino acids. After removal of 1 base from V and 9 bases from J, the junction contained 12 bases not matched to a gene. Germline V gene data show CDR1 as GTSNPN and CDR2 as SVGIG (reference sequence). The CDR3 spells CAWSAYPSGVGEQFF. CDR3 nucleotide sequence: TGTGCCTGGAGTGCCTACCCCAGCGGGGTTGGTGAGCAGTTCTTC.

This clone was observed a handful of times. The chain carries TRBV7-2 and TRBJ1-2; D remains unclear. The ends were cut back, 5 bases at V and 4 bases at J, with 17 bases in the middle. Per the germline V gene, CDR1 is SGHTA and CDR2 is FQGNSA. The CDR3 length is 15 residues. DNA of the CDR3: TGTGCCAGCAGCCCCGAGGGAAGGGCGACCTATGGCTACACCTTC. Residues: CASSPEGRATYGYTF.

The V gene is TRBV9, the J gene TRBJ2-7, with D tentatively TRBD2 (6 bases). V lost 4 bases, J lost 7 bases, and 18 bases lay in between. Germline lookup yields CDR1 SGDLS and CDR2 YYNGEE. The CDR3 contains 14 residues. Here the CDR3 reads CASSPRFRDFEQYF. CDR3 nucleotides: TGTGCCAGCAGCCCAAGATTCCGGGACTTTGAGCAGTACTTC. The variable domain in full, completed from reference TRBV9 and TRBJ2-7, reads DSGVTQTPKHLITATGQRVTLRCSPRSGDLSVYWYQQSLDQGLQFLIQYYNGEERAKGNILERFSAQQFPDLHSELNLSSLELGDSALYFCASSPRFRDFEQYFGPGTRLTVT.

The CDR3 protein is CASSPRKTGGTDTQYF. The CDR3 coding sequence is TGTGCCAGCTCACCAAGGAAAACAGGGGGTACAGATACGCAGTATTTT. The rearrangement uses TRBV18 and TRBJ2-3; 8 bases are a match to TRBD1. The ends lost 2 bases at V and 3 bases at J; junction bases unmatched: 7. Germline V gives CDR1 KGHSH, CDR2 LQKENI. The CDR3 has 16 amino acids.

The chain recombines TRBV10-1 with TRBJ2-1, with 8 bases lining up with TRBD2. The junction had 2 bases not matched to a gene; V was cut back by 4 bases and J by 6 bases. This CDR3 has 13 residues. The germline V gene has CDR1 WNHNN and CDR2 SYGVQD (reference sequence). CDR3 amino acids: CASSAGGGNEQFF. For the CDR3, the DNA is TGCGCCAGCAGTGCCGGGGGGGGCAATGAGCAGTTCTTC.

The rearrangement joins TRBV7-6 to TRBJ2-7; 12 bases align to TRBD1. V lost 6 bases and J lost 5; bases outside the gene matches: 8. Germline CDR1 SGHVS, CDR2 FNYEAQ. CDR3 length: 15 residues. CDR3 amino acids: CASSSSGTGGDEQYF. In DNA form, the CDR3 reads TGTGCCAGCAGTTCTAGTGGGACAGGGGGCGACGAGCAGTACTTC.

The CDR3 bases are TGTGCCAGCAGCTTGGAGATGACGGGACAGGGTGAGGACGAGCAGTACTTC. Its translation is CASSLEMTGQGEDEQYF. This chain joins TRBV5-4 and TRBJ2-7, with TRBD1 identical over 9 bases. The V gene's germline CDR1 is SGHNT and CDR2 YYREEE (reference sequence). This CDR3 spans 17 amino acids. V shed 0 bases and J 5 bases; nucleotides not matched to a gene: 12.

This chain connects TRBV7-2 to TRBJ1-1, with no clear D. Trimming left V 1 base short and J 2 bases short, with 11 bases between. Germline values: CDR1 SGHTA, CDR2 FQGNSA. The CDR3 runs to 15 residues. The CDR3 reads CASSLGPTPNTEAFF. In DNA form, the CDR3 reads TGTGCCAGCAGCTTAGGGCCGACCCCTAACACTGAAGCTTTCTTT.

The CDR3, as DNA: TGTGCCAGCAGCTCCCAGAGACAGTTTTCTGGAAACACCATATATTTT. This gives the protein CASSSQRQFSGNTIYF. The rearrangement uses TRBV7-2 and TRBJ1-3; D is possibly TRBD1 (5 bases). The CDR3 totals 16 residues. Germline CDR1 is SGHTA and CDR2 is FQGNSA. The V end lost 4 bases, the J end lost 1 base, and 14 bases lay between the germline ends.

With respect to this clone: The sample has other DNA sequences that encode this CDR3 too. CDR3 amino acids: CASSPGTDTQYF. CDR3 bases: TGTGCCAGCTCACCGGGCACAGATACGCAGTATTTT. The V gene is TRBV18, the J gene TRBJ2-3; D is undetermined. This CDR3 is 12 amino acids long. Germline values: CDR1 KGHSH, CDR2 LQKENI. Trimming shortened V by 3 bases and J by 1 base, and 2 bases separated the two germline ends.

The CDR3 spells CASSLEGRLYTEAFF. The CDR3, as DNA: TGCGCCAGCAGCTTGGAGGGCAGGCTTTACACTGAAGCTTTCTTT. The gene calls are TRBV5-1 and TRBJ1-1; D gene unclear. The CDR3 sequence is 15 residues long. The germline CDR1 and CDR2 sequences are SGHRS and YFSETQ. V was pared by 0 bases and J by 3 bases, with 12 bases between.

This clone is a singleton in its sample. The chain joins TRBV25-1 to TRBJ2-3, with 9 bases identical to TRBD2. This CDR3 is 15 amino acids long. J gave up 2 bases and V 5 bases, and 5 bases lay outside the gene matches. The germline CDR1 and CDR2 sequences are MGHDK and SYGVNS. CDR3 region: CASSFLAGNTDTQYF. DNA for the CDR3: TGTGCCAGCAGTTTCCTAGCGGGGAACACAGATACGCAGTATTTT. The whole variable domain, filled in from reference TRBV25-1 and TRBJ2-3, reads EADIYQTPRYLVIGTGKKITLECSQTMGHDKMYWYQQDPGMELHLIHYSYGVNSTEKGDLSSESTVSRIRTEHFPLTLESARPSHTSQYLCASSFLAGNTDTQYFGPGTRLTVL.

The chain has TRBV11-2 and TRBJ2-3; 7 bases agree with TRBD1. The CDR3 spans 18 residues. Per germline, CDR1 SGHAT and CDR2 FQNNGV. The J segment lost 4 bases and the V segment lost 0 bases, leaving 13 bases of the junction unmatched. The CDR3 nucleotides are TGTGCCAGCAGCTTAGAATATTTGGCAGGGGGAATGGCAGATACGCAGTATTTT. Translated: CASSLEYLAGGMADTQYF. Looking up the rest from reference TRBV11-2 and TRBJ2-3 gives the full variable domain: EAGVAQSPRYKIIEKRQSVAFWCNPISGHATLYWYQQILGQGPKLLIQFQNNGVVDDSQLPKDRFSAERLKGVDSTLKIQPAKLEDSAVYLCASSLEYLAGGMADTQYFGPGTRLTVL.

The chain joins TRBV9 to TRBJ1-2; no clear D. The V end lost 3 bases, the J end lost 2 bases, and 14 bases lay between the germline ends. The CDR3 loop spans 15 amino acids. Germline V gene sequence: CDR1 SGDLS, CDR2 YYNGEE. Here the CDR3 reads CASSASPGQNYGYTF. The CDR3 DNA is TGTGCCAGCAGCGCGTCACCCGGGCAGAACTATGGCTACACCTTC. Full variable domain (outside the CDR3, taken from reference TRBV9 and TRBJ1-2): DSGVTQTPKHLITATGQRVTLRCSPRSGDLSVYWYQQSLDQGLQFLIQYYNGEERAKGNILERFSAQQFPDLHSELNLSSLELGDSALYFCASSASPGQNYGYTFGSGTRLTVV.